This T cell receptor beta chain was found in a study of T cells in Graves' hyperthyroidism and ophthalmopathy. Germline CDR1 reads GTSNPN; CDR2 reads SVGIG (reference sequence). The CDR3 covers 12 residues. V lost 2 bases and J 9 bases, leaving 10 bases between the germline ends. This sample holds PBMCs from less than 13 ml fresh peripheral blood. Study-level results: The model foresaw ophthalmopathy a median approximately 6.1 months prior to onset.

What was amplified from RNA transcripts were TCR beta CDR3 regions. Initially, a first-round RT-PCR of the TCR CDR3 employed the HTBI primer set. TCRdb reprocessed the multiplex PCR reads with MiXCR, giving one entry per CDR3 protein. The sample contains over 300,000 distinct CDR3 sequences, approximately 15% of which appear only once. Note on this clonotype: Its antigen is unknown.

The sequencing input was blood. This clonotype was sampled from a woman aged 55-70 years with Graves' hyperthyroidism. The rearrangement links TRBV30 to TRBJ2-2; D possibly uses TRBD1 or TRBD2 (6 bases each). The DNA for the CDR3 is TGTGCCTGGAGTAGGGGGGAAAGGGAGCTGTTTTTT. This encodes CAWSRGERELFF.